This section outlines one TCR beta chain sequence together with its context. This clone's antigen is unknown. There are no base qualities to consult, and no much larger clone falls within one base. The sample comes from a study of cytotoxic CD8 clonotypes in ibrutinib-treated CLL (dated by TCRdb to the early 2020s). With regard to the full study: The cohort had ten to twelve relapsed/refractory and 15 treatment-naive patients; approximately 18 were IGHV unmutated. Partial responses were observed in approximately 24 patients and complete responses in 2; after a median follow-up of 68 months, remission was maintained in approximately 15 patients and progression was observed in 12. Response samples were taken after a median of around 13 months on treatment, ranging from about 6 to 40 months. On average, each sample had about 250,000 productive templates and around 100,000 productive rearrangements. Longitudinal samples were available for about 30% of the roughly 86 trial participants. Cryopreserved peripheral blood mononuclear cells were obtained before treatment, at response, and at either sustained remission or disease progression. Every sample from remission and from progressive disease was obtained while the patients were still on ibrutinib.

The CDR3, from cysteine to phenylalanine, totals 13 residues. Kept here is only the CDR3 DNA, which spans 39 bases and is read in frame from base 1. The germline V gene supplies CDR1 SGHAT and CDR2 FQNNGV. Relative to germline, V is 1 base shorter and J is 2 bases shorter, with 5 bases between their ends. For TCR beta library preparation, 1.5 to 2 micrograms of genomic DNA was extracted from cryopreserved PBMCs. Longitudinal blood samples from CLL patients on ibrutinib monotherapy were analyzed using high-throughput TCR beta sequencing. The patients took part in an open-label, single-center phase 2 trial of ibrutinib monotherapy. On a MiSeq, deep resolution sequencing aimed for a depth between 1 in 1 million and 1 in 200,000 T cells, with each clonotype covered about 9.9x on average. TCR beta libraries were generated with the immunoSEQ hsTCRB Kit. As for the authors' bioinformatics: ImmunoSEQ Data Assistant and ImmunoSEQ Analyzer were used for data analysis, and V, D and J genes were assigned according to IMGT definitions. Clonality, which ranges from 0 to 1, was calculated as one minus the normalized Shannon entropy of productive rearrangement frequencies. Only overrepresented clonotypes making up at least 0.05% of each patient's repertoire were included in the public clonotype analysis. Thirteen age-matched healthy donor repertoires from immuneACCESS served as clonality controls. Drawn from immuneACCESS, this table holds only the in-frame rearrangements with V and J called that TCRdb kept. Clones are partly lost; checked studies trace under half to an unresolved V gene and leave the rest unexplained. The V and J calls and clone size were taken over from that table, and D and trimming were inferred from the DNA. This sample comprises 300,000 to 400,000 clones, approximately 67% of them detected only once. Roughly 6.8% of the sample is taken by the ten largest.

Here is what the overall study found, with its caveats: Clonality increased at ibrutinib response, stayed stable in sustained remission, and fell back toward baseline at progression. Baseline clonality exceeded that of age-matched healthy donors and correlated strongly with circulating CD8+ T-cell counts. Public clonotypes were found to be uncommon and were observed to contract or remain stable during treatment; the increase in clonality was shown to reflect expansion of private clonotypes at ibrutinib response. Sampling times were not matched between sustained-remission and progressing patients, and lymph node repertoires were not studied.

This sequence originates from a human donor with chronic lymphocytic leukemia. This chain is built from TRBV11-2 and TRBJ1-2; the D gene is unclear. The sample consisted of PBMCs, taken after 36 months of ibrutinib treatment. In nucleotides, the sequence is TGTGCCAGCAGCTTAGGCGAAAACTATGGCTACACCTTC. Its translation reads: CASSLGENYGYTF.